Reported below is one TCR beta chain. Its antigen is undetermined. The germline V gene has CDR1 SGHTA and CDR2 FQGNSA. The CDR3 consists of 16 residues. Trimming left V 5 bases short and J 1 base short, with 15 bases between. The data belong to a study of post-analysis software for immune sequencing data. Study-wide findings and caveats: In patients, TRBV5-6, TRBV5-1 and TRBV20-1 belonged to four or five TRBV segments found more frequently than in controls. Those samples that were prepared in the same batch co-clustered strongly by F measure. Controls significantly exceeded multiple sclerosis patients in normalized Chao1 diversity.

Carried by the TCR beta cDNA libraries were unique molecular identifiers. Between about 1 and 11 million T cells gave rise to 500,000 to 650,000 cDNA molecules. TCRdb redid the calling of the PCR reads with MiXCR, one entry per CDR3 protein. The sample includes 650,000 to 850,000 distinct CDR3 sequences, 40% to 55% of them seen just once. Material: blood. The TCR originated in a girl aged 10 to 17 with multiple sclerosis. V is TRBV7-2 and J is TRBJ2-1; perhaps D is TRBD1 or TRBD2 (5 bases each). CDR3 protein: CASSPDGTPSYNEQFF. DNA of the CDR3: TGTGCCAGCAGCCCCGACGGGACCCCATCCTACAATGAGCAGTTCTTC.